This T cell receptor (beta chain) was recorded in a study of T-cell reconstitution after alpha-beta-depleted transplantation in children. Study conclusions and caveats: In some patients, recipient T cells and intrathymic progenitors surviving conditioning explained high day-60 diversity. T cells produced anew were the main source of T-cell counts and diversity one year after transplant. There were reportedly several hundred expanded graft clones from which alpha-beta T cells came about two months after transplant.

The CDR3 loop spans 19 amino acids. J was trimmed by 2 bases and V by 6 bases; bases with no gene match: 21. Looked up from germline, CDR1 is DFQATT and CDR2 is SNEGSKA (reference sequence). Preparing the TCRbeta library involved the use of unique molecular identifiers. MiXCR, run by TCRdb on the PCR reads, gives a single entry per CDR3 protein. This sample has approximately 80,000 distinct CDR3 sequences; roughly 13% occur once, and the top ten carry about 25%. About this clonotype itself: Its target is not known.

The sequence came from a male patient between 2 and 10 years old who had a stem cell transplant for acute lymphoblastic leukemia, so the T cells may come from the graft donor. The source material was PBMCs, mostly from graft donor cells, sampled 180 days after TCRalphabeta/CD19-depleted stem cell transplant. The chain is built from TRBV20-1 and TRBJ2-3; 9 bases line up with TRBD2. The CDR3 loop is CSAAWAGGIIGLVTDTQYF. The CDR3 DNA sequence: TGCAGTGCCGCCTGGGCGGGGGGGATTATTGGGTTGGTCACAGATACGCAGTATTTT.